Listed below are T cell receptor beta chains from one sample, sequenced in a study of T cells after yellow fever vaccination. From the 5' RACE reads, TCRdb called clonotypes with MiXCR, one entry per CDR3 protein. This sample has 300,000 to 400,000 distinct CDR3 sequences, with around 12% found just once. The specimen was CD4+ T cells sorted from PBMCs, collected 15 days after the yellow fever booster vaccination. Receptors were obtained from a man aged 18 to 35 who received the YFV17D yellow fever vaccine. Each CDR3 is given with its conserved first and last residue. Fields, in order: clone size, V gene, J gene, CDR3 protein. The size field is filled for only some rows; it gives once, few, many or a size class.

>many|TRBV7-9|TRBJ2-4
CASSLFVPGVKNIQYF
>few|TRBV11-2|TRBJ2-7
CASSLAWTANHEQYF
>.|TRBV5-1|TRBJ2-7
CASSLVGALYEQYF
>.|TRBV7-2|TRBJ2-5
CASQALGETQYF
>few|TRBV4-2|TRBJ2-3
CASSQTPRSAGARTDTQYF
>few|TRBV7-2|TRBJ2-2
CASSYASGAGELFF
>.|TRBV20-1|TRBJ1-1
CSARAQGYTEAFF
>.|TRBV12-3/TRBV12-4|TRBJ1-2
CASSWGQGISGYTF
>few|TRBV4-2|TRBJ1-3
CASSQEGGGPGNTIYF
>few|TRBV20-1|TRBJ2-3
CSASASGGIDTQYF
>.|TRBV6-5|TRBJ1-1
CASSAGMNTEAFF
>few|TRBV5-1|TRBJ2-1
CASSPQTGYNEQFF
>.|TRBV29-1|TRBJ2-1
CSVETSFSYNEQFF
>.|TRBV7-9|TRBJ1-2
CASSLNGYTF
>.|TRBV5-1|TRBJ1-1
CASSLENMNTEAFF
>.|TRBV28|TRBJ1-5
CASSGLVGQPQHF
>few|TRBV7-2|TRBJ2-1
CASSSGTFYNEQFF
>few|TRBV5-1|TRBJ2-5
CASSSLRYQETQYF
>.|TRBV12-3/TRBV12-4|TRBJ1-4
CASSLSRDGEKLFF
>few|TRBV6-5|TRBJ2-5
CASSADRVGTQYF
>many|TRBV12-3/TRBV12-4|TRBJ2-7
CASSSDSYEQYF
>.|TRBV7-2|TRBJ1-2
CASRPGGAYGYTF
>.|TRBV12-3/TRBV12-4|TRBJ2-3
CASSLSGGSQYF
>.|TRBV24-1|TRBJ2-3
CATSDFLSSSTDTQYF
>.|TRBV27|TRBJ1-2
CASSPRQGAYGYTF
>.|TRBV4-3|TRBJ1-2
CASRLGTGGNYGYTF
>.|TRBV6-5|TRBJ1-2
CASSYSSFGNYGYTF
>.|TRBV5-1|TRBJ2-1
CASTPGQGGRKQFF
>.|TRBV12-3/TRBV12-4|TRBJ2-7
CASSLPSNRGIHEQYF
>.|TRBV27|TRBJ1-1
CASSLRSSNTEAFF
>many|TRBV20-1|TRBJ2-2
CSALAGERTGELFF
>many|TRBV2|TRBJ2-5
CARSSGLEETQYF